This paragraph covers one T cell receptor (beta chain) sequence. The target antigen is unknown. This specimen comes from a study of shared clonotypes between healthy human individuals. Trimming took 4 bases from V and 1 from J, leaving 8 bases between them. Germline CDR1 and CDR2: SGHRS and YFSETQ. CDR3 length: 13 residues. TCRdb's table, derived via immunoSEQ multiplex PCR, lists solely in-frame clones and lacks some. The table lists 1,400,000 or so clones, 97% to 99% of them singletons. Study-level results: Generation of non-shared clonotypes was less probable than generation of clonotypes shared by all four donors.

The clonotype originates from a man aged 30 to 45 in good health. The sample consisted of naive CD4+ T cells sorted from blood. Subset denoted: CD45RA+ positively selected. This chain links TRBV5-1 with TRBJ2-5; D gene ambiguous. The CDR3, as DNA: TGCGCCAGCAGCGGCTCAGTCCAAGAGACCCAGTACTTC. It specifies CASSGSVQETQYF.